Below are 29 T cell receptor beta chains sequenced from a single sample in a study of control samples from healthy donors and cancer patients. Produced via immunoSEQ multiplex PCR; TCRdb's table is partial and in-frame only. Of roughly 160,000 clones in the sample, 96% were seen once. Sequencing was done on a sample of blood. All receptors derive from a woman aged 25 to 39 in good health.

CDR3 in DNA: TGTGCCAGCCGAAGAGGACCCAGCTCTGGAAACACCATATATTTT. This translates into CASRRGPSSGNTIYF. The rearrangement uses TRBV6-5 and TRBJ1-3; no reliable D call. Trimming left V 8 bases short and J 0 bases short, with 14 bases between. The CDR3 spans 15 residues. Germline V gives CDR1 MNHEY, CDR2 SVGAGI.

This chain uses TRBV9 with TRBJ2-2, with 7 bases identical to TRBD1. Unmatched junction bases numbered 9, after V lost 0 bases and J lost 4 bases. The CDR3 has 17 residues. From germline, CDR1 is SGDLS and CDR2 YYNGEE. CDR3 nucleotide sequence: TGTGCCAGCAGCGTAGGGAGCGACAGGGCGAGCACCGGGGAGCTGTTTTTT. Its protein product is CASSVGSDRASTGELFF.

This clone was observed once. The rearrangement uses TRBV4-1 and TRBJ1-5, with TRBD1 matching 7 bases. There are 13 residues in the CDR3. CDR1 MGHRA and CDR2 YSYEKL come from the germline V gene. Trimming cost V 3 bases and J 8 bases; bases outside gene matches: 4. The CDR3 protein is CASSQTGTEPQHF. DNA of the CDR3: TGCGCCAGCAGCCAGACAGGGACCGAGCCCCAGCATTTT.

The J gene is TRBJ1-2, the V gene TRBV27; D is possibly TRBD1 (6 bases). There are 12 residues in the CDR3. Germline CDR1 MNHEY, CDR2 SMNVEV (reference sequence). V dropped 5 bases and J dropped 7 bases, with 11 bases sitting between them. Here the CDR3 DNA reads TGTGCCAGCAGTAGGGGGGCGCGTGGCTACACCTTC. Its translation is CASSRGARGYTF.

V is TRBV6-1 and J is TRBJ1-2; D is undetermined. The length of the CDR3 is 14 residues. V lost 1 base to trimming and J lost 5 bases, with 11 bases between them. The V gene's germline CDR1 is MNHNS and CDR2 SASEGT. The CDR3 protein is CASSEGYSIYGYTF. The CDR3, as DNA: TGTGCCAGCAGTGAAGGGTACAGTATATATGGCTACACCTTC.

CDR3: CASSLVGAYNEKLFF. The CDR3 DNA reads TGTGCCAGCAGTTTGGTCGGGGCGTATAATGAAAAACTGTTTTTT. The chain joins TRBV28 to TRBJ1-4; D possibly corresponds to TRBD1 (5 bases). The CDR3 has 15 residues. The germline CDR1 and CDR2 sequences are MDHEN and SYDVKM. V was cut by 3 bases and J by 4 bases, with 12 bases left in between.

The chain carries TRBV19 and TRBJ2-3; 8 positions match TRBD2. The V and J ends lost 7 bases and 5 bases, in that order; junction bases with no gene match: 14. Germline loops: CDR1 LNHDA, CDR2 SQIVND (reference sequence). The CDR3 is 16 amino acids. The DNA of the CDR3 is TGTGCCAGTATCGGCCGTACAGCGGGAGAACAAGATACGCAGTATTTT. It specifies CASIGRTAGEQDTQYF.

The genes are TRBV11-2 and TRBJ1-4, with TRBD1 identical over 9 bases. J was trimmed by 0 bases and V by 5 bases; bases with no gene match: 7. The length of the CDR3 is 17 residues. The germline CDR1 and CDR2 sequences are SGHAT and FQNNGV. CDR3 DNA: TGTGCCAGCAGCGCGACAGGGGGACGTACAACTAATGAAAAACTGTTTTTT. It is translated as CASSATGGRTTNEKLFF.

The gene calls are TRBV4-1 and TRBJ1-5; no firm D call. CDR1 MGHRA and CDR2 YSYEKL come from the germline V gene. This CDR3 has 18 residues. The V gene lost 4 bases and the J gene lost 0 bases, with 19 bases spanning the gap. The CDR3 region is CASSPEGTVSDSNQPQHF. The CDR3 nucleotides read TGCGCCAGCAGCCCCGAAGGAACAGTCAGTGATAGCAATCAGCCCCAGCATTTT.

CDR3 nucleotide sequence: TGTGCCAGTAGTATAGGACGGCGAAGAGCTTTCTTT. Protein sequence: CASSIGRRRAFF. V is TRBV19 and J is TRBJ1-1, with no clear D. Deletions cut 1 base from V and 10 bases from J, with 10 bases between. The length of the CDR3 is 12 residues. Germline V gene data show CDR1 as LNHDA and CDR2 as SQIVND (reference sequence).

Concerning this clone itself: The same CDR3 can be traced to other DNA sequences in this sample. CDR3 in amino acids: CASSLDRAETQYF. For the CDR3, the DNA is TGCGCCAGCAGCTTGGACAGGGCGGAGACCCAGTACTTC. The J gene is TRBJ2-5, the V gene TRBV5-1; a weak D match, TRBD1 (6 bases). The CDR3 consists of 13 residues. The V end was cut by 0 bases, the J end by 5 bases, with 8 bases between. CDR1 and CDR2 (germline): SGHRS, YFSETQ. Combining the CDR3 with reference TRBV5-1 and TRBJ2-5 gives the whole variable domain KAGVTQTPRYLIKTRGQQVTLSCSPISGHRSVSWYQQTPGQGLQFLFEYFSETQRNKGNFPGRFSGRQFSNSRSEMNVSTLELGDSALYLCASSLDRAETQYFGPGTRLLVL.

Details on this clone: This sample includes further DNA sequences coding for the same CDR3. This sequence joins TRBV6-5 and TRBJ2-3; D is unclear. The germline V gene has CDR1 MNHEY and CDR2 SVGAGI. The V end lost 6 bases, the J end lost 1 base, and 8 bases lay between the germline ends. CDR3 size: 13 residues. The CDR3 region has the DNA TGTGCCAGCAGCCGACCAGGCACAGATACGCAGTATTTT. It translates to CASSRPGTDTQYF.

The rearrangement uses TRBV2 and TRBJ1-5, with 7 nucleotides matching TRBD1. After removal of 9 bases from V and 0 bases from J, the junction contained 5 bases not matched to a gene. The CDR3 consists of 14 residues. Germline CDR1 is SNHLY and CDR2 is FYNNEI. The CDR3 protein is CASDGQDSNQPQHF. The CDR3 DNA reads TGTGCCAGTGATGGACAGGATAGCAATCAGCCCCAGCATTTT.

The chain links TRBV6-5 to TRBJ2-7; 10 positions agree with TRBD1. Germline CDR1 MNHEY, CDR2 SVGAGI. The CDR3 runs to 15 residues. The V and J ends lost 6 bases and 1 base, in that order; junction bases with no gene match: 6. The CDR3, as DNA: TGTGCCAGCAGCTCCGGGACAGGGGTATCCTACGAGCAGTACTTC. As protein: CASSSGTGVSYEQYF.

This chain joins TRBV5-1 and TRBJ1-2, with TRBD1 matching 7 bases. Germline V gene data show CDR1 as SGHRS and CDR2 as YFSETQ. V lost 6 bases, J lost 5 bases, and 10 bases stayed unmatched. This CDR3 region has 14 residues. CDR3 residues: CASTKGTAEYGYTF. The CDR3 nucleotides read TGCGCCAGCACCAAAGGGACAGCAGAATATGGCTACACCTTC.

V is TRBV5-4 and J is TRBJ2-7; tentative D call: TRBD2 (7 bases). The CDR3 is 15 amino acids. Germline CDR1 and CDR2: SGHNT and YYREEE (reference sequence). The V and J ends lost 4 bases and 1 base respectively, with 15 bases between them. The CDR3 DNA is TGTGCCAGCAGCGTGCAGGGGAGGGGGTCCTACGAGCAGTACTTC. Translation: CASSVQGRGSYEQYF.

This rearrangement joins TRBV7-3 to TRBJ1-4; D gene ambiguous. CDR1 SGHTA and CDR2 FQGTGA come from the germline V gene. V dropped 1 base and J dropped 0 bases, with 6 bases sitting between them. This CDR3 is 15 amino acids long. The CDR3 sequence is CASSLKRATNEKLFF. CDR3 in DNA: TGTGCCAGCAGCTTAAAAAGGGCAACTAATGAAAAACTGTTTTTT.

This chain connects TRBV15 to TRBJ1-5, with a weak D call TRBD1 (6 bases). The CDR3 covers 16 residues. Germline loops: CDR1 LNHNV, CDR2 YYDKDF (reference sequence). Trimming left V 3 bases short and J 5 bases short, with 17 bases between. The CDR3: CATSSQGQLGDQPQHF. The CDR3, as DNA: TGTGCCACCAGCAGTCAGGGACAATTAGGGGATCAGCCCCAGCATTTT.

The CDR3 DNA reads TGTGCCAGCAGTCCTAGGACGACCGACGGGCCCCAGCATTTT. Translating gives CASSPRTTDGPQHF. The chain is built from TRBV28 and TRBJ1-5, with D unresolved. Trimming left V 5 bases short and J 9 bases short, with 17 bases between. The CDR3 length is 14 residues. CDR1 MDHEN and CDR2 SYDVKM come from the germline V gene.

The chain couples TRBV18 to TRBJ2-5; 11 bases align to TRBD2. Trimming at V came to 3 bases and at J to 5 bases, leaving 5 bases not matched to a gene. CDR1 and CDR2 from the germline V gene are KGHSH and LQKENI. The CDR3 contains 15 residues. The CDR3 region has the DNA TGTGCCAGCTCACCTAGACTAGCGGGGCACGAGACCCAGTACTTC. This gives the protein CASSPRLAGHETQYF.

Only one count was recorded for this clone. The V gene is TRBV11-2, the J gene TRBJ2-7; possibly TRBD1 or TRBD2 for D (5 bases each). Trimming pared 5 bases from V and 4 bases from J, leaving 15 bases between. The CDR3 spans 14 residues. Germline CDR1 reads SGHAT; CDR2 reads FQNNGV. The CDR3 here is CASSRDLSSYEQYF. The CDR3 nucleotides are TGTGCCAGCAGCCGGGACCTAAGCTCGTACGAGCAGTACTTC.

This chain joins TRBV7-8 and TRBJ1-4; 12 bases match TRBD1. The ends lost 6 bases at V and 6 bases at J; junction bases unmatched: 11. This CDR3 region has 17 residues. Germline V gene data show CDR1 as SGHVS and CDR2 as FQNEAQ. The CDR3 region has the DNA TGTGCCAGCAGTACCGGGACAGGGGGCTGGGAGGATGAAAAACTGTTTTTT. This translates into CASSTGTGGWEDEKLFF.

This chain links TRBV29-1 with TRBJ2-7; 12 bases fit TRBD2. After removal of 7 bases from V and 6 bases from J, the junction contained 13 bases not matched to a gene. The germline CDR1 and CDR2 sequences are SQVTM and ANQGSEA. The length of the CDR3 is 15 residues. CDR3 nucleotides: TGCAGCGCTGCGACTAGCGGGGGAGGCTCGGGCGAGCAGTACTTC. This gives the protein CSAATSGGGSGEQYF.

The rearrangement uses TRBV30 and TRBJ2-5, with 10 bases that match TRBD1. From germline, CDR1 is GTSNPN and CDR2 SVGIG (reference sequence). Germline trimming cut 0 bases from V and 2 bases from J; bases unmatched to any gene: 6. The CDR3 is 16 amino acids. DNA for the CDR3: TGTGCCTGGAGTGTAGGGACAGGGGCTATTCAAGAGACCCAGTACTTC. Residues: CAWSVGTGAIQETQYF.

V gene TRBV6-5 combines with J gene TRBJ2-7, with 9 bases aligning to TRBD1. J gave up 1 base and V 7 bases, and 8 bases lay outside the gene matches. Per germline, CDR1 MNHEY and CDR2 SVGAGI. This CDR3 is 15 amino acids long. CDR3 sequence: CASTFTGGLSYEQYF. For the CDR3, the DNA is TGTGCCAGCACATTTACAGGGGGCCTGTCCTACGAGCAGTACTTC.

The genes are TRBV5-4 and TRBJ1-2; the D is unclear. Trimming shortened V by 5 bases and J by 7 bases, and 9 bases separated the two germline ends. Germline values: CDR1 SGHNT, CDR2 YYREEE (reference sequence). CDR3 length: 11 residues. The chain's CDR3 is CASSGSSGYTF. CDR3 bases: TGTGCCAGCAGTGGGTCCTCTGGCTACACCTTC.

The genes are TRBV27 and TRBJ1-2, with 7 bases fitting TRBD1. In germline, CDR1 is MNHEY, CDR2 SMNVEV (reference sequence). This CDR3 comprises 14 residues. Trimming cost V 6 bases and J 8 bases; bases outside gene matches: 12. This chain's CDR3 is CASRELTGVGGYTF. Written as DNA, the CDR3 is TGTGCCAGCAGAGAACTAACAGGGGTTGGCGGCTACACCTTC.

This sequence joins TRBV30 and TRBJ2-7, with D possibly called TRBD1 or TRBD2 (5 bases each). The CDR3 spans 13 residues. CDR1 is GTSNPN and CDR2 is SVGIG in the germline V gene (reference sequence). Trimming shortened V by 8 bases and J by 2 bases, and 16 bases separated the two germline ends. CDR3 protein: CALHDRDPYEQYF. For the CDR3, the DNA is TGTGCCCTCCACGACCGGGACCCCTACGAGCAGTACTTC.

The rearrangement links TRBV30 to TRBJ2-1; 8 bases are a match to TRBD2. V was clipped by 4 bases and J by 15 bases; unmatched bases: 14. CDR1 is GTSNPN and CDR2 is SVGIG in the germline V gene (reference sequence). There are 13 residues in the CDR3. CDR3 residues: CAWNQLSGNVPFF. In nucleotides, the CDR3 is TGTGCCTGGAACCAGCTTAGCGGGAACGTCCCGTTCTTC.